These 9 T cell receptor beta chains were all obtained from the same sample, sequenced in a study of OX40 agonist ivuxolimab in advanced cancers. Clones were read by immunoSEQ multiplex PCR, and TCRdb kept only the in-frame ones, dropping some. Of fewer than 70,000 clones listed, 86% are singletons. Sequencing was performed on CD4+ or CD8+ T cells sorted from blood, taken in a trial of the OX40 agonist ivuxolimab. These receptors came from an adult with an advanced solid tumor such as melanoma, head and neck, liver or kidney cancer.

This clone was seen only once. The chain carries TRBV5-1 and TRBJ1-3; D might be TRBD1 (5 bases). The CDR3 loop spans 16 amino acids. In germline, CDR1 is SGHRS, CDR2 YFSETQ. V was trimmed by 4 bases and J by 1 base, leaving 15 bases between them. The CDR3 loop reads CASSLVAGYSGNTIYF. The CDR3 DNA reads as TGCGCCAGCAGCCTGGTGGCAGGGTATTCTGGAAACACCATATATTTT.

V gene TRBV7-6 combines with J gene TRBJ2-1; D unclear. CDR1 and CDR2 (germline): SGHVS, FNYEAQ. V was cut by 0 bases and J by 9 bases, with 6 bases left in between. This CDR3 contains 12 residues. The CDR3 sequence is CASSLAFSEQFF. The CDR3 region has the DNA TGTGCCAGCAGCTTAGCTTTTAGTGAGCAGTTCTTC.

V usage is TRBV7-2 and J usage is TRBJ2-1; D is perhaps TRBD2 (7 bases). CDR1 and CDR2 from the germline V gene are SGHTA and FQGNSA. The CDR3 covers 15 residues. Trimming took off 1 base at V and 2 bases at J, with 9 bases between the two ends. The DNA of the CDR3 is TGTGCCAGCAGCTTAGACGGGGGGCCCTACAATGAGCAGTTCTTC. The encoded protein is CASSLDGGPYNEQFF.

The genes are TRBV21-1 and TRBJ1-1. TRBV21-1 is a pseudogene locus. The CDR3 is 20 residues long. The CDR3 DNA is TGTGCCAGCAGCAAAAGAGGGAGAGGAGATACGATAGTGGTCAACACTGAAGCTTTCTTT. Protein product: CASSKRGRGDTIVVNTEAFF.

This chain connects TRBV19 to TRBJ2-3, with 9 nucleotides matching TRBD1. CDR1 is LNHDA and CDR2 is SQIVND in the germline V gene (reference sequence). With 6 bases clipped from V and 2 bases from J, the junction kept 3 bases outside the gene matches. CDR3 length equals 14 residues. The CDR3 is CASRDRGSTDTQYF. In nucleotides, the CDR3 is TGTGCCAGTAGGGACAGGGGATCCACAGATACGCAGTATTTT.

The chain carries TRBV14 and TRBJ2-7; 9 bases are shared with TRBD2. The CDR3 contains 14 residues. V lost 5 bases, J lost 4 bases, and 6 bases stayed unmatched. Germline V gives CDR1 SGHDN, CDR2 FVKESK. The CDR3 DNA reads as TGTGCCAGCAGCTCAAGCGGGAGGTATTACGAGCAGTACTTC. Translation: CASSSSGRYYEQYF.

This clone was observed a single time. This chain uses TRBV14 with TRBJ2-1; D is unresolved. Trimming stripped 1 base from V and 8 bases from J, with 18 bases between. Germline V CDR1 and CDR2: SGHDN, FVKESK. The CDR3 is made up of 16 amino acids. CDR3 region: CASSQVITLKEDEQFF. The CDR3 region has the DNA TGTGCCAGCAGCCAAGTTATAACCCTAAAAGAGGATGAGCAGTTCTTC.

The J gene is TRBJ2-4, the V gene TRBV6-5; possibly TRBD2 for D (6 bases). CDR3 length: 15 residues. The V gene's germline CDR1 is MNHEY and CDR2 SVGAGI. The V and J ends lost 2 bases and 7 bases respectively, with 15 bases between them. CDR3 residues: CASSYISGGDNIQYF. The CDR3 DNA reads TGTGCCAGCAGTTACATTTCCGGCGGGGATAACATTCAGTACTTC.

The V and J genes are TRBV10-2 and TRBJ2-2; 8 nucleotides line up with TRBD2. V lost 7 bases, J lost 0 bases, and 4 bases stayed unmatched. Germline CDR1 and CDR2: WSHSY and SAAADI. This CDR3 is built from 15 residues. CDR3 sequence (DNA): TGCGCCAGCATGCTAGCGGGCGCGAACACCGGGGAGCTGTTTTTT. Translating it yields CASMLAGANTGELFF.